One and the same sample provided the 12 T cell receptor beta chains below, sequenced in a study of blood T cell repertoires in COVID-19. Produced via immunoSEQ multiplex PCR; TCRdb's table is partial and in-frame only. The data show roughly 240,000 clones, approximately 85% seen once. Sequenced material: PBMCs or T cells enriched from blood (not recorded which). These receptor sequences come from a woman between 50 and 59 years old who had recovered from COVID-19.

The chain uses TRBV4-2 and TRBJ1-2; TRBD1 aligns across 10 bases. Germline lookup yields CDR1 LGHNA and CDR2 YNFKEQ. Unmatched junction bases numbered 6, after V lost 4 bases and J lost 4 bases. The CDR3 covers 15 residues. The CDR3 region is CASSPSGQGPYGYTF. Here the CDR3 DNA reads TGTGCCAGCAGCCCCTCGGGACAGGGGCCCTATGGCTACACCTTC.

This clone occurred once. The V gene is TRBV5-5, the J gene TRBJ1-6; unclear D gene. This CDR3 comprises 17 residues. CDR1 is SGHKS and CDR2 is YYEKEE in the germline V gene (reference sequence). Deletions cut 3 bases from V and 1 base from J, with 14 bases between. CDR3 protein: CASSYGPGGSYNSPLHF. CDR3 bases: TGTGCCAGCAGCTATGGGCCGGGAGGGTCCTATAATTCACCCCTCCACTTT.

CDR3 amino acids: CASSLASGGVASTDTQYF. CDR3 bases: TGTGCCAGCAGCTTAGCAAGCGGGGGCGTTGCTAGCACAGATACGCAGTATTTT. The chain joins TRBV7-9 to TRBJ2-3, with TRBD2 identical over 8 bases. The CDR3 extends over 18 amino acids. Germline CDR1 reads SEHNR; CDR2 reads FQNEAQ (reference sequence). The junction had 8 bases not matched to a gene; V was cut back by 0 bases and J by 0 bases.

This clone was seen only once. The chain employs TRBV7-9 and TRBJ2-1; D ambiguous. V lost 5 bases and J lost 0, with 11 bases in between. The CDR3 spans 15 residues. The germline V gene has CDR1 SEHNR and CDR2 FQNEAQ (reference sequence). CDR3 sequence (DNA): TGTGCCAGCAGCCCCGGTCGTTACTCCTACAATGAGCAGTTCTTC. Protein product: CASSPGRYSYNEQFF.

J is TRBJ1-2 and V is TRBV6-5; TRBD1 agrees at 7 bases. V trimming: 4 bases; J trimming: 6 bases; junction bases outside the gene matches: 8. This CDR3 has 14 residues. Germline CDR1 reads MNHEY; CDR2 reads SVGAGI. CDR3 DNA sequence: TGTGCCAGCAGTTCACCGCGACAGGGAGATGGCTACACCTTC. Amino acid sequence: CASSSPRQGDGYTF.

This chain uses TRBV25-1 with TRBJ1-2; D possibly corresponds to TRBD1 (5 bases). CDR1 and CDR2 from the germline V gene are MGHDK and SYGVNS. The CDR3 consists of 16 residues. V was shortened by 0 bases and J by 2 bases, with 13 bases between the two germline ends. This CDR3 is CASSEYGREGNYGYTF. CDR3 bases: TGTGCCAGCAGTGAATATGGCAGGGAGGGGAACTATGGCTACACCTTC.

V usage is TRBV5-1 and J usage is TRBJ1-1; tentative D call: TRBD1 (5 bases). CDR1 and CDR2 from the germline V gene are SGHRS and YFSETQ. Trimming removed 4 bases at V and 0 bases at J, with 13 bases between. The CDR3 covers 15 residues. The CDR3 DNA is TGCGCCAGCAGCCAAATAGACAGATTGAACACTGAAGCTTTCTTT. Translation gives CASSQIDRLNTEAFF. The full variable domain, rest sourced from reference TRBV5-1 and TRBJ1-1, is KAGVTQTPRYLIKTRGQQVTLSCSPISGHRSVSWYQQTPGQGLQFLFEYFSETQRNKGNFPGRFSGRQFSNSRSEMNVSTLELGDSALYLCASSQIDRLNTEAFFGQGTRLTVV.

V is TRBV7-3 and J is TRBJ2-2, with D maybe TRBD2 (6 bases). Germline loops: CDR1 SGHTA, CDR2 FQGTGA. The V end lost 0 bases, the J end lost 1 base, and 9 bases lay between the germline ends. The CDR3 length is 16 residues. The CDR3: CASSLTTGGNTGELFF. The CDR3, as DNA: TGTGCCAGCAGCTTAACGACCGGGGGGAACACCGGGGAGCTGTTTTTT.

The rearrangement links TRBV11-2 to TRBJ2-5; 11 bases fit TRBD2. V was pared by 2 bases and J by 9 bases, with 11 bases of the junction left unmatched. The CDR3 is 16 amino acids. Germline loops: CDR1 SGHAT, CDR2 FQNNGV. The CDR3 is CASSLRPALAGESQYF. The DNA of the CDR3 is TGTGCCAGCAGCTTAAGACCAGCACTAGCGGGGGAGTCCCAGTACTTC.

This clone was detected only a few times. This chain uses TRBV5-1 with TRBJ2-7, with 8 nucleotides matching TRBD1. Germline CDR1 and CDR2: SGHRS and YFSETQ. Losses at the gene ends were 0 bases for V and 7 bases for J; bases not matched to a gene: 12. The CDR3 is 16 residues long. In DNA, the CDR3 is TGCGCCAGCAGCTTGGTCGTGGGGACAGGTGTGAGAGAGCAGTACTTC. This sequence encodes CASSLVVGTGVREQYF.

The rearrangement links TRBV7-3 to TRBJ1-1; D is ambiguous. V lost 2 bases and J 8 bases, leaving 9 bases between the germline ends. Germline-derived CDR1 and CDR2 are SGHTA and FQGTGA. This CDR3 region has 12 residues. The CDR3 loop is CASSLPPSEAFF. The CDR3, as DNA: TGTGCCAGCAGCTTACCCCCTAGCGAAGCTTTCTTT. Variable domain in full (rest from reference TRBV7-3 and TRBJ1-1): GAGVSQTPSNKVTEKGKYVELRCDPISGHTALYWYRQSLGQGPEFLIYFQGTGAADDSGLPNDRFFAVRPEGSVSTLKIQRTERGDSAVYLCASSLPPSEAFFGQGTRLTVV.

V usage is TRBV7-8 and J usage is TRBJ1-1; 9 positions match TRBD1. Unmatched junction bases numbered 4, after V lost 4 bases and J lost 1 base. The CDR3 is 15 amino acids. Germline loops: CDR1 SGHVS, CDR2 FQNEAQ. The CDR3 sequence: CASSSADRGNTEAFF. As DNA, the CDR3 is TGTGCCAGCAGCTCCGCGGACAGGGGGAACACTGAAGCTTTCTTT. Full variable domain (missing parts from reference TRBV7-8 and TRBJ1-1): GAGVSQSPRYKVAKRGQDVALRCDPISGHVSLFWYQQALGQGPEFLTYFQNEAQLDKSGLPSDRFFAERPEGSVSTLKIQRTQQEDSAVYLCASSSADRGNTEAFFGQGTRLTVV.